This TCR beta chain was found in a study of T cell responses to AZD1222 COVID-19 vaccine. As for this clone: Its antigen remains unidentified.

Study observations and caveats: Among AZD1222 vaccinees, only 5 or 6 were seropositive at baseline.

In germline, CDR1 is SGHTA, CDR2 FQGTGA. This CDR3 region has 14 residues. The V and J ends lost 5 bases and 2 bases respectively, with 12 bases between them. TCRdb's copy holds only in-frame clones and misses some; the assay was immunoSEQ multiplex PCR. The sample shows over 120,000 clones, nearly 90% of them seen only once. J is TRBJ1-1 and V is TRBV7-3; no clear D gene. This TCR was recovered from an adult who received the MenACWY meningococcal vaccine as a control. Material: peripheral blood, obtained 28 days after the second dose of the MenACWY control vaccine. The CDR3 DNA sequence: TGTGCCAGCAGCCCCAGTGGCCTCAACACTGAAGCTTTCTTT. It yields the protein CASSPSGLNTEAFF.